The clone carrying this T cell receptor (beta chain) was counted many times. These data originate in a study of T cells in Graves' hyperthyroidism and ophthalmopathy. Researchers barred patients who had uncontrolled infection, other autoimmune disease, pregnancy or lactation. The TCR beta CDR3 regions underwent amplification using RNA transcripts as the source. The study used the HTBI primer set for a first-round RT-PCR of the TCR CDR3. Using its own MiXCR run on the multiplex PCR reads, TCRdb lists one record per CDR3 protein. The table includes over 350,000 distinct CDR3 sequences, over 12% detected once. This CDR3 comprises 15 residues. Germline V CDR1 and CDR2: SGHVS, FQNEAQ. Deletions cut 2 bases from V and 7 bases from J, with 18 bases between.

J is TRBJ2-7 and V is TRBV7-8; maybe TRBD2 (5 bases). Sequences were obtained from blood. The origin of this receptor is a man in his forties or fifties with Graves' ophthalmopathy. The CDR3 DNA reads as TGTGCCAGCAGCTTATATAGGACGGGCGGCGGGGAGCAGTACTTC. As protein: CASSLYRTGGGEQYF.